These 21 T cell receptor beta chains were sequenced from one sample in a study of OX40 agonist ivuxolimab in advanced cancers. The repertoire was sequenced with immunoSEQ multiplex PCR; TCRdb's copy has only in-frame clones and lacks some. The sample yields about 98,000 clones, 87% seen once. The specimen was CD4+ or CD8+ T cells sorted from blood, collected in a trial of the OX40 agonist ivuxolimab. The receptors here all came from an adult with an advanced solid tumor such as melanoma, head and neck, liver or kidney cancer.

The V call is TRBV19, the J call TRBJ2-7, with 7 nucleotides matching TRBD2. The CDR3 totals 14 residues. V lost 7 bases to trimming and J lost 4 bases; unmatched junction nucleotides: 10. CDR1 is LNHDA, CDR2 SQIVND, per germline (reference sequence). The DNA of the CDR3 is TGTGCCAGTAACGGACTAGTGGGGGGGTACGAGCAGTACTTC. This encodes CASNGLVGGYEQYF.

CDR3 sequence reads: CASSQGRSSRPLHF. DNA of the CDR3: TGTGCCAGCTCGCAGGGTAGGTCTTCACGACCCCTCCACTTT. The chain couples TRBV6-5 to TRBJ1-6; D is perhaps TRBD1 (5 bases). This CDR3 contains 14 residues. Trimming left V 8 bases short and J 12 bases short, with 20 bases between. Per germline, CDR1 MNHEY and CDR2 SVGAGI.

This chain uses TRBV25-1 with TRBJ2-4; the match to TRBD2 covers 7 bases. Germline lookup yields CDR1 MGHDK and CDR2 SYGVNS. This CDR3 is built from 18 residues. The J segment lost 1 base and the V segment lost 3 bases, leaving 12 bases of the junction unmatched. Here the CDR3 reads CASSEHLFGEGAKNIQYF. CDR3 coding DNA: TGTGCCAGCAGTGAGCACCTTTTTGGGGAGGGGGCCAAAAACATTCAGTACTTC.

This chain links TRBV5-1 with TRBJ2-7; a possible D gene is TRBD1 (5 bases). This CDR3 contains 15 residues. Trimming removed 2 bases from V and 2 bases from J, with 14 bases in between. The germline gives CDR1 SGHRS, CDR2 YFSETQ. CDR3: CASSLLDTRTYEQYF. The CDR3 region has the DNA TGCGCCAGCAGCTTACTGGACACCCGAACCTACGAGCAGTACTTC. Based on the CDR3 plus reference TRBV5-1 and TRBJ2-7, the full variable domain is KAGVTQTPRYLIKTRGQQVTLSCSPISGHRSVSWYQQTPGQGLQFLFEYFSETQRNKGNFPGRFSGRQFSNSRSEMNVSTLELGDSALYLCASSLLDTRTYEQYFGPGTRLTVT.

The chain recombines TRBV6-5 with TRBJ2-5; D is tentatively TRBD1 or TRBD2 (5 bases each). Trimming left V 4 bases short and J 4 bases short, with 16 bases between. The CDR3 loop spans 15 amino acids. Germline V gene lookup returns CDR1 MNHEY and CDR2 SVGAGI. The DNA for the CDR3 is TGTGCCAGCAGTTCGCCGGGACCAGGAGGAGAGACCCAGTACTTC. Amino acids: CASSSPGPGGETQYF.

This clone was detected a few times. The V and J genes are TRBV2 and TRBJ2-4; D gene uncertain. V lost 1 base and J lost 16, with 11 bases in between. This CDR3 comprises 11 residues. Per germline, CDR1 SNHLY and CDR2 FYNNEI. In DNA form, the CDR3 reads TGTGCCAGCAGTGAAGAGGTTAACGAATACTTC. Protein sequence: CASSEEVNEYF.

V gene TRBV11-1 combines with J gene TRBJ2-3, with a tentative D call TRBD2 (7 bases). Trimming took off 2 bases at V and 0 bases at J, with 18 bases between the two ends. CDR3 size: 18 residues. CDR1 and CDR2 from the germline V gene are SGHAT and FQDESV (reference sequence). The CDR3 coding sequence is TGTGCCAGCAGCTTATTAATAGGAGGGGGGGAAAGCACAGATACGCAGTATTTT. Translation: CASSLLIGGGESTDTQYF.

This clone has a single count. CDR3 amino acids: CASSLGAGSNTGELFF. The CDR3 DNA reads as TGCGCCAGCAGCTTGGGGGCCGGCTCCAACACCGGGGAGCTGTTTTTT. The chain uses TRBV5-1 and TRBJ2-2, with D unclear. Trimming removed 0 bases from V and 2 bases from J, with 11 bases in between. This CDR3 has 16 residues. CDR1 and CDR2 (germline): SGHRS, YFSETQ.

The chain combines TRBV28 with TRBJ1-4; D gene unclear. The CDR3 covers 11 residues. In germline, CDR1 is MDHEN, CDR2 SYDVKM. The V gene lost 6 bases and the J gene lost 10 bases, with 9 bases spanning the gap. CDR3 residues: CASSRAGKLFF. CDR3 sequence (DNA): TGTGCCAGCAGCCGGGCGGGAAAACTGTTTTTT.

For the CDR3, the DNA is TGTGCCATCACTCCGACTAATTCAGGCACCGGGGAGCTGTTTTTT. This codes for CAITPTNSGTGELFF. The V gene is TRBV10-3, the J gene TRBJ2-2; D is perhaps TRBD2 (5 bases). Germline assignment: CDR1 ENHRY and CDR2 SYGVKD. Between the trimmed V and J ends, which lost 7 bases and 4 bases, there was a span of 16 bases. This CDR3 is 15 amino acids long.

The chain combines TRBV5-3 with TRBJ1-5; TRBD1 agrees at 9 bases. Being an ORF, TRBV5-3 has a function that is uncertain. The CDR3 spans 15 residues. V gave up 8 bases and J gave up 3 bases; unmatched junction bases: 9. The CDR3 is CASSQGTGNNQPQHF. The CDR3 bases are TGTGCCAGCAGCCAAGGGACAGGGAACAATCAGCCCCAGCATTTT.

The V and J genes are TRBV4-1 and TRBJ2-5, with D tentatively TRBD2 (7 bases). Trimming took 0 bases from V and 6 from J, leaving 20 bases between them. This CDR3 contains 17 residues. Germline CDR1 is MGHRA and CDR2 is YSYEKL. The CDR3: CASSQENPWGGTKTQYF. The DNA of the CDR3 is TGCGCCAGCAGCCAAGAGAACCCGTGGGGGGGCACAAAGACCCAGTACTTC.

The gene calls are TRBV10-3 and TRBJ2-1; possibly TRBD2 for D (7 bases). Germline CDR1 is ENHRY and CDR2 is SYGVKD. V lost 5 bases, J lost 5 bases, and 13 bases lay in between. This CDR3 has 14 amino acids. Here the CDR3 reads CAISHGEGDNEQFF. The DNA for the CDR3 is TGTGCCATCAGTCACGGGGAGGGGGACAATGAGCAGTTCTTC.

The chain recombines TRBV5-1 with TRBJ1-2; unclear D gene. V was cut by 5 bases and J by 0 bases, with 14 bases left in between. In germline, CDR1 is SGHRS, CDR2 YFSETQ. The CDR3 is 15 residues long. This chain's CDR3 is CASRYTFPANYGYTF. The CDR3 coding sequence is TGCGCCAGCAGATATACCTTTCCCGCTAACTATGGCTACACCTTC.

The chain links TRBV6-1 to TRBJ2-5; D is ambiguous. The V end was cut by 4 bases, the J end by 3 bases, with 18 bases between. Per the germline V gene, CDR1 is MNHNS and CDR2 is SASEGT. The CDR3 totals 16 residues. In DNA form, the CDR3 reads TGTGCCAGCAGTGGATTATTTAGGACCAGTGAAGAGACCCAGTACTTC. This translates into CASSGLFRTSEETQYF.

This clone was found once. V is TRBV6-5 and J is TRBJ1-5, with D perhaps TRBD1 (6 bases). The V and J ends lost 4 bases and 6 bases respectively, with 13 bases between them. The CDR3 is 14 amino acids. Germline CDR1 is MNHEY and CDR2 is SVGAGI. CDR3 region: CASSSRSRGQPQHF. CDR3 DNA sequence: TGTGCCAGCAGTTCCCGAAGCAGGGGTCAGCCCCAGCATTTT.

The rearrangement links TRBV9 to TRBJ2-5; possible D gene TRBD2, 7 bases. Germline-derived CDR1 and CDR2 are SGDLS and YYNGEE. V was shortened by 3 bases and J by 5 bases, with 11 bases between the two germline ends. The CDR3 runs to 13 residues. This chain's CDR3 is CASSGGGWETQYF. Here the CDR3 DNA reads TGTGCCAGCAGCGGGGGGGGCTGGGAGACCCAGTACTTC.

V and J are TRBV10-3 and TRBJ2-5, with D maybe TRBD2 (6 bases). The CDR3 has 16 amino acids. Germline CDR1 reads ENHRY; CDR2 reads SYGVKD. V was shortened by 5 bases and J by 4 bases, with 20 bases between the two germline ends. CDR3 sequence: CAISPYGERARETQYF. The CDR3 DNA follows: TGTGCCATCAGTCCCTACGGGGAGCGGGCCCGAGAGACCCAGTACTTC.

The V call is TRBV18, the J call TRBJ1-1; 8 bases match TRBD1. CDR3 length: 15 amino acids. Unmatched junction bases numbered 3, after V lost 2 bases and J lost 1 base. Germline V gives CDR1 KGHSH, CDR2 LQKENI. The CDR3 DNA is TGTGCCAGCTCACCAAGGACAGGGAAGAACACTGAAGCTTTCTTT. Translated, it gives CASSPRTGKNTEAFF. Drawing the rest from reference TRBV18 and TRBJ1-1, the complete variable domain is NAGVMQNPRHLVRRRGQEARLRCSPMKGHSHVYWYRQLPEEGLKFMVYLQKENIIDESGMPKERFSAEFPKEGPSILRIQQVVRGDSAAYFCASSPRTGKNTEAFFGQGTRLTVV.

The gene calls are TRBV19 and TRBJ2-6; no definite D call. Germline CDR1 is LNHDA and CDR2 is SQIVND (reference sequence). This CDR3 region has 15 residues. V was cut by 3 bases and J by 2 bases, with 8 bases left in between. This chain's CDR3 is CASSMTWAGANVLTF. The CDR3 nucleotides read TGTGCCAGTAGTATGACGTGGGCTGGGGCCAACGTCCTGACTTTC. The full variable domain, with the rest looked up from reference TRBV19 and TRBJ2-6, is DGGITQSPKYLFRKEGQNVTLSCEQNLNHDAMYWYRQDPGQGLRLIYYSQIVNDFQKGDIAEGYSVSREKKESFPLTVTSAQKNPTAFYLCASSMTWAGANVLTFGAGSRLTVL.

The chain combines TRBV10-3 with TRBJ1-2; a possible D gene is TRBD1 (5 bases). The CDR3 has 14 residues. Per the germline V gene, CDR1 is ENHRY and CDR2 is SYGVKD. The V gene lost 6 bases and the J gene lost 12 bases, with 23 bases spanning the gap. CDR3 sequence (DNA): TGTGCCATCAGGGAAAATTCAGACAGTTCGTGGGACACCTTC. It codes for CAIRENSDSSWDTF.